One T cell receptor beta chain is described in this entry. The DNA input per sorted-subset replicate PCR was 200 ng, corresponding to some 30,000 T cell genomes. Sequencing was performed with immunoSEQ multiplex PCR; in TCRdb, only in-frame clones are kept and a portion is missing. The sample yields 2 million to 2.5 million clones, over 85% seen once. Into CD45RA+ naive and CD45RA-negative memory subsets, the CD4+ cells were split. V gave up 4 bases and J gave up 0 bases, with 14 bases separating them. Germline V gene data show CDR1 as SGHRS and CDR2 as YFSETQ. This CDR3 is built from 15 residues. The sample comes from a study of shared clonotypes between healthy human individuals.

Input material: naive CD4+ T cells from PBMCs. Subset denoted: CD45RA+ positively selected. The chain couples TRBV5-1 to TRBJ2-7; D is unresolved. The sequence came from a man aged 18 to 29 in good health. Some clones in this sample may be carry-over from other donors' samples. As DNA, the CDR3 is TGCGCCAGCAGCCCGCATGATATTAGCTCCTACGAGCAGTACTTC. It is translated as CASSPHDISSYEQYF.